The T cell receptor (beta chain) under discussion was sequenced for a study of PD-L1 blockade in urothelial cancer. Study-level information: About 90% of the 29 patients were men with bladder-origin urothelial cancer.

Germline V gene lookup returns CDR1 KGHSH and CDR2 LQKENI. CDR3 length equals 14 residues. The V and J ends lost 7 bases and 0 bases respectively, with 11 bases between them. Spiked synthetic TCR analogs estimated absolute template abundance per PCR. Generated by immunoSEQ multiplex PCR, the TCRdb table keeps only in-frame clones and is missing some. This sample has approximately 37,000 clones, with approximately 82% found just once. Here the sequenced sample was PBMCs, taken around atezolizumab (anti-PD-L1) treatment. The TCR was taken from a man aged 55-75 years with urothelial cancer. The chain joins TRBV18 to TRBJ2-3, with a tentative D call TRBD1 (6 bases). DNA of the CDR3: TGTGCCAGCTACCGGGACACCAGCACAGATACGCAGTATTTT. This encodes CASYRDTSTDTQYF.